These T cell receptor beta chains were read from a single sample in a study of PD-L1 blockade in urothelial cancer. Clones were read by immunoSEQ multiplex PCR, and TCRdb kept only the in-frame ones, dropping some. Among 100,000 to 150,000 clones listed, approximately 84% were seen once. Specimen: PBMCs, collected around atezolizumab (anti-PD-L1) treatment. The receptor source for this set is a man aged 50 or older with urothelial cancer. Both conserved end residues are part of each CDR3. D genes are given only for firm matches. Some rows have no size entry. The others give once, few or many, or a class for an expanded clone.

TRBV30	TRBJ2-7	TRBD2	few	TGTGCCTGGAGTGTAGCGGGACCGGACGAGCAGTACTTC	CAWSVAGPDEQYF
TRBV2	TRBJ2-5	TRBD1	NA	TGTGCCAGCAGTGAAATCGGGACAGGGGGCAGGGAGACCCAGTACTTC	CASSEIGTGGRETQYF
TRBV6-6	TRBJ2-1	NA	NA	TGTGCCAGCAGGGCTTACAATGAGCAGTTCTTC	CASRAYNEQFF
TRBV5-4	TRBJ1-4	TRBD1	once	TGTGCCAGCAGCCCCCGCCAGGGGGCGGCTAATGAAAAACTGTTTTTT	CASSPRQGAANEKLFF
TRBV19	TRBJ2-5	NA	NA	TGTGCCAGTAGTATGGGACTTGAGGTTGAGACCCAGTACTTC	CASSMGLEVETQYF
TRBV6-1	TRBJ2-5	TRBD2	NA	TGTGCCAGCAGTGAAGCGTGGCTAGCGGGGCCACAAGAGACCCAGTACTTC	CASSEAWLAGPQETQYF
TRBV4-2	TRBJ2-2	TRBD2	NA	TGTGCCAGCAGCCAAGATGGGCTAGCGGGAGTTGGGGAGGAGCTGTTTTTT	CASSQDGLAGVGEELFF
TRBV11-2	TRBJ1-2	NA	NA	TGTGCCAGCAGCCATTACAGGGAAGCTAACTATGGCTACACCTTC	CASSHYREANYGYTF
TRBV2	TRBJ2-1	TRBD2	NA	TGTGCCAGCATGAGAATAGCGGGAGAGAATGAGCAGTTCTTC	CASMRIAGENEQFF
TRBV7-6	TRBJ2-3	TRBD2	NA	TGTGCCAGCAGTGCCCGGACTAGCGGAGCCCCCGATACGCAGTATTTT	CASSARTSGAPDTQYF
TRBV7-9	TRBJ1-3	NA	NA	TGTGCCAGCAGCTTAGAAGCGTTCTCTGGAAACACCATATATTTT	CASSLEAFSGNTIYF
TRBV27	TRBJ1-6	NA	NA	TGTGCCAGCAGTTTAGGACAGAATAATTCACCCCTCCACTTT	CASSLGQNNSPLHF
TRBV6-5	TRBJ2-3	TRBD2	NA	TGTGCCAGCAAGGATAGCGGGAGCACAGATACGCAGTATTTT	CASKDSGSTDTQYF
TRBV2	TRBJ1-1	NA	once	TGTGCCAGCGGGGCCGAGATGAACACTGAAGCTTTCTTT	CASGAEMNTEAFF
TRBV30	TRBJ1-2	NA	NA	TGTGCCTGGAATCAGGGGCAAAAAGGCTACACCTTC	CAWNQGQKGYTF
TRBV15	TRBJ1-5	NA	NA	TGTGCCACCAGCAGGGCCAGGGCAAATCAGCCCCAGCATTTT	CATSRARANQPQHF
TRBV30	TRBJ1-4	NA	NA	TGTGCCTGGAGGCGGGGTCCTGGTGCTGAAAAACTGTTTTTT	CAWRRGPGAEKLFF
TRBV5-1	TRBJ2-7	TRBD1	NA	TGCGCCAGCAGCTTGGCAGCGGACAGGGCCCTATACGAGCAGTACTTC	CASSLAADRALYEQYF
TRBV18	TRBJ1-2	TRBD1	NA	TGTGCCAGCTCACCAGGGACAGGGGGATCGGATGGCTACACCTTC	CASSPGTGGSDGYTF
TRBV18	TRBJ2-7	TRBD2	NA	TGTGCCAGCTCACTTGCTGGCGGGACTAGCGGGAAATACGAGCAGTACTTC	CASSLAGGTSGKYEQYF
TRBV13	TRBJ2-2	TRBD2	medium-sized	TGTGCCAGCAGCTCGGGACTAGCGGGAGTAAGGACCGGGGAGCTGTTTTTT	CASSSGLAGVRTGELFF
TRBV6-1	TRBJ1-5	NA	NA	TGTGCCAGCAGGTCCACACATCAGCCCCAGCATTTT	CASRSTHQPQHF
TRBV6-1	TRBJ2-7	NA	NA	TGTGCCAGCATGTGGGCAGCCGAGCAGTACTTC	CASMWAAEQYF
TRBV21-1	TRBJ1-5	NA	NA	TGTGCCAGCAGCAAAGCGCAGGGAGGGAATAGCAATCAGCCCCAGCATTTT	CASSKAQGGNSNQPQHF
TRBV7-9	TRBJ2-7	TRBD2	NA	TGTGCCAGCAGCTACCCCGGGGGACTAGCGGGAGGAGGTGCCTACGAGCAGTACTTC	CASSYPGGLAGGGAYEQYF
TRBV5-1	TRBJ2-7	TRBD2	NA	TGCGCCAGCAGCTTGGAGAGCGGGAGTATTTCCTTC	CASSLESGSISF
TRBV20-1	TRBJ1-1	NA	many	TGCAGTGCTACCAGGAACACTGAAGCTTTCTTT	CSATRNTEAFF
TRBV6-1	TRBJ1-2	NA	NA	TGTGCCACCGAGGAGCAGGGGAACTATGGCTACACCTTC	CATEEQGNYGYTF
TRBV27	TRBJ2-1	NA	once	TGTGCCAGCAGAGTCGGGAGCAATGAGCAGTTCTTC	CASRVGSNEQFF